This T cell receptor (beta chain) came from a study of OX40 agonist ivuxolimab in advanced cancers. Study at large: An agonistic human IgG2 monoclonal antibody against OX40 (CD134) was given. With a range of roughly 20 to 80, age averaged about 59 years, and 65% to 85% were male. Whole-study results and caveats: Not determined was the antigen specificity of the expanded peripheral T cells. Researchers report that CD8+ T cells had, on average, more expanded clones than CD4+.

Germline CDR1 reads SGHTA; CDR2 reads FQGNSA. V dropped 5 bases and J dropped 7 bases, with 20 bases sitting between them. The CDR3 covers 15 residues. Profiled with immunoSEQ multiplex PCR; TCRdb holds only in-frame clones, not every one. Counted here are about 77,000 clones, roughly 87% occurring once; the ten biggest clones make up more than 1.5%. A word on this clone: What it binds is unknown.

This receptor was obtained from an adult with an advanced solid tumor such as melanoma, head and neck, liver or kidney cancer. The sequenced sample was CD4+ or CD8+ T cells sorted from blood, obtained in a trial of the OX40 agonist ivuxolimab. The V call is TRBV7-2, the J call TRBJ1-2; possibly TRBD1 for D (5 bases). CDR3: CASSPGGELEGGYTF. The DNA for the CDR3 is TGTGCCAGCAGCCCGGGGGGGGAGTTGGAGGGTGGCTACACCTTC.